Listed here is a single TCR beta chain. The data derive from a study of blood T cell repertoires in COVID-19. The assay was immunoSEQ multiplex PCR, and TCRdb's table has in-frame clones only and misses some. Found here are about 210,000 clones, approximately 80% of them singletons; the top ten hold about 10%. Donors in Cohort 3 counted as recovered after two negative PCRs, clearance, or symptom resolution. Trimming left V 4 bases short and J 3 bases short, with 9 bases between. Germline V gene data show CDR1 as WSHSY and CDR2 as SAAADI. CDR3 length: 14 residues. Sequenced input: PBMCs or T cells enriched from blood (not recorded which). The clonotype originates from a middle-aged man who had recovered from COVID-19. This rearrangement joins TRBV10-2 to TRBJ1-4; perhaps TRBD1 as D (6 bases). In DNA form, the CDR3 reads TGCGCCAGCAGTGTGGGACACCCTAATGAAAAACTGTTTTTT. Translated, it gives CASSVGHPNEKLFF.